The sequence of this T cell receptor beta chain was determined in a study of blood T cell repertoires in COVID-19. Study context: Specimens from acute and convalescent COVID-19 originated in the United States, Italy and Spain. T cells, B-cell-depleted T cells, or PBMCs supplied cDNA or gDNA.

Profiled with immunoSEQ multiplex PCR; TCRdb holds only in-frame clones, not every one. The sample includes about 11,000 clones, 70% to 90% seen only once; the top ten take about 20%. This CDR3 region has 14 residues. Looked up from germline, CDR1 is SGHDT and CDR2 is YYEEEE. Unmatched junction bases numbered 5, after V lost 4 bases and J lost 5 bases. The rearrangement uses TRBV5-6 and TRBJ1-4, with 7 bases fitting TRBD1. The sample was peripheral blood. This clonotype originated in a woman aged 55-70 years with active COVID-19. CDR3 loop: CASSPGQINEKLFF. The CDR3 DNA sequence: TGTGCCAGCAGCCCGGGACAGATCAATGAAAAACTGTTTTTT.